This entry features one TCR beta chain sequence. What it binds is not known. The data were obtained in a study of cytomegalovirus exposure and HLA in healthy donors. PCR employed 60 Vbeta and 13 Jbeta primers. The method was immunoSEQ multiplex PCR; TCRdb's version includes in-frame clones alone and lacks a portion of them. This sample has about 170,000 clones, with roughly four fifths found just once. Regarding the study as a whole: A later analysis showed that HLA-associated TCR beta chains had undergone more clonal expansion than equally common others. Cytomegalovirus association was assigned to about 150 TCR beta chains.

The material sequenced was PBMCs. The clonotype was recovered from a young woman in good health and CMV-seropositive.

The CDR3 DNA sequence: TGCGCCAGCAGGTCACAGGGTTCAAGGCACAATGAGCAGTTCTTC. Protein: CASRSQGSRHNEQFF. V gene TRBV5-1 combines with J gene TRBJ2-1; perhaps TRBD1 as D (6 bases). Germline V CDR1 and CDR2: SGHRS, YFSETQ. Between the trimmed V and J ends, which lost 5 bases and 5 bases, there was a span of 17 bases. CDR3 size: 15 residues.